This T cell receptor (beta chain) derives from a study of blood T cell repertoires in COVID-19. Study information: Sites across the United States, Italy and Spain contributed samples from acute and convalescent COVID-19.

Repertoires were generated with immunoSEQ multiplex PCR, while TCRdb's copy carries only in-frame clones and drops some. The sample yields about 220,000 clones, about 83% seen once. In this sample, this clone turned up once. With 5 bases removed from V and 2 bases from J, the gap between germline ends came to 19 bases. CDR3 length equals 17 residues. The germline CDR1 and CDR2 sequences are MNHNY and SVGAGI (reference sequence). This rearrangement joins TRBV6-6 to TRBJ1-5, with TRBD1 as a possible D gene (5 bases). Material for sequencing was peripheral blood. This TCR derives from a woman aged 45 to 65 with acute or convalescent COVID-19. CDR3 protein: CASSLSPIGGGNQPQHF. In nucleotides, the CDR3 is TGTGCCAGCAGTCTCTCACCCATTGGGGGGGGCAATCAGCCCCAGCATTTT.